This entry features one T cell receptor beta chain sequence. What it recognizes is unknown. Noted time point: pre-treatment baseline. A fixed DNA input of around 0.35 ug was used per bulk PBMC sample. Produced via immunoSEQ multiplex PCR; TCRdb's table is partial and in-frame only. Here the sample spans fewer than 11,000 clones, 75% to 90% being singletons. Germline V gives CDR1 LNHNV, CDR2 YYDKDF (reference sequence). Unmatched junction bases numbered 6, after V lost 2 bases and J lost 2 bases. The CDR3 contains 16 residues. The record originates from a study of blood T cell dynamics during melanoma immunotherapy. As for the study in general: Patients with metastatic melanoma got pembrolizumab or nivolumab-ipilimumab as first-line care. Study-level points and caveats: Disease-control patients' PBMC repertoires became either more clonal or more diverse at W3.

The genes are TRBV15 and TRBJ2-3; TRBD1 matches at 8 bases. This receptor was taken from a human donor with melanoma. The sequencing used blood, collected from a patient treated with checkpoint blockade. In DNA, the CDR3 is TGTGCCACCAGCAGACCAGGACAGGGCTACACAGATACGCAGTATTTT. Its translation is CATSRPGQGYTDTQYF.